The 22 T cell receptor beta chains in this list originate from one sample, sequenced in a study of tumor-infiltrating lymphocytes in primary liver carcinoma. Both RNA and DNA were isolated together from approximately 22-30 mg of bulk tissue that had not been sorted. TCR beta cDNA was reverse-transcribed from around 0.55 ug of total RNA. The reaction used a constant-region primer and ProtoScript II reverse transcriptase. Three nested multiplex PCR rounds, a slightly modified ARM-PCR, produced the libraries for TCR beta. For roughly 10 cycles apiece, the opening two PCR rounds ran with TRBV1-TRBV30 forward primers and a C-beta reverse primer. MiXCR, run by TCRdb on the multiplex PCR reads, gives a single entry per CDR3 protein. Among 40,000 to 60,000 distinct CDR3 sequences listed, about 80% were seen once. Material: liver tumor tissue from sampling region 3. Subset meaning: tumor region T3, left-lateral pole. Source of these receptors: a man aged 35 to 55 with primary liver carcinoma and hepatitis B virus infection.

The chain combines TRBV6-2 or TRBV6-3 with TRBJ2-1, with no clear D. The CDR3 extends over 14 amino acids. With 10 bases removed from V and 4 bases from J, the gap between germline ends came to 17 bases. Germline CDR1 is MNHEY and CDR2 is SVGEGT. CDR3 region: CAITWGPLYNEQFF. DNA for the CDR3: TGTGCCATCACCTGGGGTCCTCTTTACAATGAGCAGTTCTTC.

On this clonotype itself: It may be a read error: a sequence one base away is much more abundant. The rearrangement uses TRBV7-8 and TRBJ2-1; 12 bases agree with TRBD2. CDR1 is SGHVS and CDR2 is FQNEAQ in the germline V gene. There are 18 residues in the CDR3. The J segment lost 2 bases and the V segment lost 4 bases, leaving 9 bases of the junction unmatched. The CDR3 DNA follows: TGTGCCAGCAGCTCCGCCATGACTAGCGGGAGAACCTACAATGAGCAGTTCTTC. Its protein is CASSSAMTSGRTYNEQFF.

The rearrangement uses TRBV29-1 and TRBJ2-1; D not certain. The germline V gene has CDR1 SQVTM and CDR2 ANQGSEA. V was cut by 5 bases and J by 10 bases, with 18 bases left in between. The CDR3 covers 13 residues. CDR3 protein: CSVPQPLSKEQFF. As DNA, the CDR3 is TGCAGCGTTCCACAGCCCCTGAGCAAAGAGCAGTTCTTC.

Points on this clonotype: The CDR3 ends on some other residue instead of the conserved phenylalanine or tryptophan, so this is likely a read error. The rearrangement uses TRBV11-2 and TRBJ2-1, with TRBD2 identical over 8 bases. V was clipped by 3 bases and J by 13 bases; unmatched bases: 17. The germline V gene has CDR1 SGHAT and CDR2 FQNNGV. The length of the CDR3 is 16 residues. In DNA, the CDR3 is TGTGCCAGCAGCTTGGATGTCGGACTAGCCATGGGTGAACAGTTCTAC. Residues: CASSLDVGLAMGEQFY.

This clonotype was detected many times. The CDR3 sequence is CSVSTENTGELFF. In DNA, the CDR3 is TGCAGCGTTTCGACAGAAAACACCGGGGAGCTGTTTTTT. V and J are TRBV29-1 and TRBJ2-2, with D possibly matching TRBD1 (5 bases). The V end was cut by 5 bases, the J end by 2 bases, with 9 bases between. CDR1 SQVTM and CDR2 ANQGSEA come from the germline V gene. This CDR3 is 13 amino acids long.

A remark on this clonotype: This CDR3 fails to terminate in the conserved phenylalanine or tryptophan, so it likely reflects a read error. V usage is TRBV11-1 and J usage is TRBJ2-2; TRBD2 matches at 8 bases. V shed 1 base, J shed 8 bases, and the junction held 15 bases outside the gene matches. The CDR3 consists of 18 residues. Per germline, CDR1 SGHAT and CDR2 FQDESV (reference sequence). Here the CDR3 reads CASSLDAAARTSTGELFS. CDR3 in DNA: TGTGCCAGCAGCTTAGACGCTGCGGCAAGGACTAGCACTGGGGAGCTGTTTTCT.

Concerning this clonotype itself: At one boundary the junction diverges from the germline segment, which might be a read error. The V gene is TRBV4-1, the J gene TRBJ2-3; tentative D call: TRBD2 (5 bases). Germline CDR1 MGHRA, CDR2 YSYEKL. The CDR3 contains 15 residues. CDR3 residues: CASNQEPSNTDTQYF. The CDR3, as DNA: TGCGCCAGCAACCAAGAGCCTAGCAACACAGATACGCAGTATTTT.

Regarding this clonotype: A much bigger clone sits one base away, suggesting this may be a read error. The chain is built from TRBV5-1 and TRBJ2-3; D tentatively fits TRBD1 or TRBD2 (5 bases each). The germline gives CDR1 SGHRS, CDR2 YFSETQ. The V and J ends lost 7 bases and 4 bases respectively, with 22 bases between them. This CDR3 region has 16 residues. The CDR3 region is CASSPNRGTPADTQYF. CDR3 nucleotide sequence: TGCGCCAGCTCGCCAAATAGAGGGACCCCAGCAGATACGCAGTATTTT.

In regard to this clonotype: Because it lacks the conserved phenylalanine or tryptophan at the end, this CDR3 is likely a read error. It is unclear where the CDR3 begins or ends on the DNA, so no DNA is shown, and the CDR3 is as TCRdb lists it. The chain recombines TRBV11-2 with TRBJ2-7; whether TRBD2, the table's D call, matches the DNA was not checked. Germline CDR1 reads SGHAT; CDR2 reads FQNNGV. Termini included, the CDR3 measures 15 amino acids. This chain's CDR3 is CPSSQYSGGGYEQYI.

A remark on this clonotype: A junction end diverges from the germline sequence, so it may reflect a read error. The chain couples TRBV28 to TRBJ1-4; 8 bases agree with TRBD1. The CDR3 sequence is 14 residues long. Germline V gives CDR1 MDHEN, CDR2 SYDVKM. For the CDR3, the DNA is TGCGCCAGCAGTCTGACAGGGGTTGGTGAAAAACTGCTTTTT. It codes for CASSLTGVGEKLLF.

As concerns this clonotype: At one of its ends the junction is not consistent with the germline gene, which may arise from a read error. This rearrangement joins TRBV29-1 to TRBJ1-1, with TRBD1 as a possible D gene (6 bases). Per the germline V gene, CDR1 is SQVTM and CDR2 is ANQGSEA. CDR3 size: 16 residues. The CDR3 here is CSVERGWGGAYTEAFF. The CDR3 region has the DNA TGCAGCGTTGAAAGGGGTTGGGGGGGGGCGTACACTGAAGCTTTCTTC.

With regard to this clonotype: Germline and junction disagree at one end, which may indicate a read error. The chain joins TRBV11-2 to TRBJ2-1, with 8 bases aligning to TRBD2. CDR3 size: 16 residues. The germline V gene has CDR1 SGHAT and CDR2 FQNNGV. CDR3 coding DNA: TGTCCCAGTAGCTTGGATATCGGACTAGCCATGAGTGAGCAGTTCTTC. Residues: CPSSLDIGLAMSEQFF.

At least ten counts were recorded for this clonotype. The V gene is TRBV5-5, the J gene TRBJ2-3; D call uncertain. The V end was cut by 0 bases, the J end by 2 bases, with 4 bases between. CDR3 size: 13 residues. Germline loops: CDR1 SGHKS, CDR2 YYEKEE (reference sequence). For the CDR3, the DNA is TGTGCCAGCAGCTTGGACCCCACAGATACGCAGTATTTT. Its translation is CASSLDPTDTQYF.

Note on this clonotype: Compared with germline, one end of the junction differs, possibly owing to a read error. V is TRBV29-1 and J is TRBJ2-3; a weak D match, TRBD2 (5 bases). Germline values: CDR1 SQVTM, CDR2 ANQGSEA. The CDR3 loop spans 15 amino acids. The CDR3 region is CSVVSGLLGTDTQYF. The CDR3 DNA is TGCAGCGTTGTAAGCGGTCTGCTAGGAACAGATACACAGTATTTT.

Turning to this clonotype: This clone may be a read error of a much larger clone one base away. The chain employs TRBV28 and TRBJ1-2; TRBD1 agrees at 7 bases. V lost 8 bases and J lost 2; bases outside the gene matches: 8. Germline V lookup: CDR1 MDHEN, CDR2 SYDVKM. The CDR3 loop spans 14 amino acids. The CDR3 loop reads CASYLMTGNYGYTF. The CDR3 DNA is TGTGCCAGCTACTTAATGACAGGGAACTATGGCTACACCTTC.

The rearrangement uses TRBV12-3 or TRBV12-4 and TRBJ1-3; a possible D gene is TRBD1 (6 bases). This CDR3 has 14 residues. Trimming shortened V by 6 bases and J by 5 bases, and 14 bases separated the two germline ends. CDR3 coding DNA: TGTGCCAGCAGCCTACAGGGAGTCCGAAACACCATATATTTT. Translating gives CASSLQGVRNTIYF.

CDR3 loop: CAKVGQGSDEQFF. As DNA, the CDR3 is TGTGCCAAGGTGGGACAGGGCAGTGATGAGCAGTTCTTC. The chain uses TRBV7-8 and TRBJ2-1; TRBD1 matches at 9 bases. The CDR3 is 13 amino acids. J lost 8 bases, V lost 10 bases, and 9 bases had no gene match. From germline, CDR1 is SGHVS and CDR2 FQNEAQ.

Worth noting for this clonotype: At one end the junction does not follow the germline gene, possibly because of a read error. The chain combines TRBV6-6 with TRBJ2-1; 8 bases are shared with TRBD2. CDR1 and CDR2 from the germline V gene are MNHNY and SVGAGI (reference sequence). This CDR3 has 18 amino acids. The CDR3 reads CASSYSPIAGRAYNEQFF. The CDR3 coding sequence is TGTGCCAGCAGCTACTCCCCTATAGCGGGAAGGGCCTACAATGAACAGTTCTTC.

The chain employs TRBV12-3 or TRBV12-4 and TRBJ2-3; unclear D gene. The V end lost 5 bases, the J end lost 9 bases, and 21 bases lay between the germline ends. CDR3 size: 15 residues. The CDR3 spells CASSLPGRFGDTQYF. For the CDR3, the DNA is TGTGCCAGCAGTCTACCTGGCCGGTTCGGAGACACGCAGTATTTT.

On this clonotype: A read error may explain this, as a much larger clone is one base away. This chain uses TRBV7-9 with TRBJ2-1; 8 bases map to TRBD2. Germline V gene lookup returns CDR1 SEHNR and CDR2 FQNEAQ (reference sequence). CDR3 length: 16 amino acids. The CDR3 DNA follows: TGTGTCAGCAGACCCTCTAGCGGGCCCGCCTACAATGAGCAGTTCTTC. Encoded protein: CVSRPSSGPAYNEQFF.

As concerns this clonotype: At one boundary the junction diverges from the germline segment, which might be a read error. The rearrangement links TRBV4-1 to TRBJ2-7, with 12 bases aligning to TRBD2. This CDR3 spans 15 amino acids. The germline V gene encodes CDR1 MGHRA and CDR2 YSYEKL. CDR3 sequence (DNA): TGCGCCAGCAGCCAAACGACTAGCGGGAGCTACGCGCAGTATTTC. This gives the protein CASSQTTSGSYAQYF.

With regard to this clonotype: At one end the junction does not follow the germline gene, possibly because of a read error. The chain joins TRBV11-1 to TRBJ2-1, with TRBD2 matching over 14 bases. Per the germline V gene, CDR1 is SGHAT and CDR2 is FQDESV (reference sequence). This CDR3 comprises 17 residues. CDR3: CASSLGLAGELDNVQLF. DNA of the CDR3: TGTGCCAGCAGCCTGGGACTAGCGGGAGAACTTGACAATGTGCAGCTCTTC.